The 11 T cell receptor beta chains in this list originate from one sample, sequenced in a study of T-cell memory formation after mild COVID-19. MiXCR was run by TCRdb on the 5' RACE reads, yielding one entry per CDR3 protein. The sample has a few hundred thousand distinct CDR3 sequences, 20% to 25% seen once; the top ten hold around 20%. The sequencing input was PBMCs or a T cell subset sorted from them (not recorded which). These receptors all come from a man between 18 and 29 years old who had mild COVID-19 (a few samples of this study predate the infection). Cell type and time point are not known.

Concerning this clonotype: Mismatch with germline at one junction end may stem from a read error. CDR3 region: CASSADRNTGELFF. The CDR3 DNA is TGTGCCAGCAGTGCTGACAGGAACACAGGGGAGCTGTTTTTT. The genes are TRBV6-5 and TRBJ2-2; TRBD1 is a possible D gene (6 bases). The CDR3 length is 14 residues. Looked up from germline, CDR1 is MNHEY and CDR2 is SVGAGI.

This clonotype was recorded a few times. The CDR3 coding sequence is TGTGCCAGCAGCGGACAGGCAGAAGAGACCCAGTACTTC. This gives the protein CASSGQAEETQYF. J is TRBJ2-5 and V is TRBV7-3; 7 bases match TRBD1. This CDR3 is 13 amino acids long. The V gene end was trimmed by 5 bases and the J gene end by 3 bases; junction bases not matched to a gene: 3. CDR1 is SGHTA and CDR2 is FQGTGA in the germline V gene.

The chain has TRBV7-9 and TRBJ1-3; tentatively, D is TRBD1 (5 bases). The germline V gene has CDR1 SEHNR and CDR2 FQNEAQ (reference sequence). V lost 4 bases to trimming and J lost 2 bases, with 12 bases between them. This CDR3 has 15 amino acids. The CDR3 is CASSWTPGTGNTIYF. The CDR3 region has the DNA TGTGCCAGCAGCTGGACCCCAGGGACTGGAAACACCATATATTTT.

The chain combines TRBV7-6 with TRBJ2-1, with 10 nucleotides matching TRBD1. Germline V gene lookup returns CDR1 SGHVS and CDR2 FNYEAQ. With V trimmed by 3 bases and J by 9 bases, 14 bases remained unmatched. This CDR3 has 17 amino acids. As DNA, the CDR3 is TGTGCCAGCAGCTTCCGGGACAGGGGCCCTTTCGAGAGTGAGCAGTTCTTC. Translation: CASSFRDRGPFESEQFF.

This clonotype was seen ten or more times. This sequence joins TRBV20-1 and TRBJ2-7; 11 bases line up with TRBD2. J was trimmed by 2 bases and V by 6 bases; bases with no gene match: 9. Germline CDR1 is DFQATT and CDR2 is SNEGSKA (reference sequence). The CDR3 extends over 15 amino acids. The CDR3 DNA sequence: TGCAGTGCATCCGGTTGGGGACTAGCGGCCTACGAGCAGTACGTC. Translating it yields CSASGWGLAAYEQYV.

The J gene is TRBJ2-2, the V gene TRBV7-6; D is perhaps TRBD1 or TRBD2 (5 bases each). The V end lost 5 bases, the J end lost 5 bases, and 15 bases lay between the germline ends. The CDR3 sequence is 15 residues long. Germline CDR1 reads SGHVS; CDR2 reads FNYEAQ. The CDR3 sequence: CASSERGLITGELFF. The CDR3 DNA reads as TGTGCCAGCAGCGAACGGGGCCTTATAACCGGGGAGCTGTTTTTT. Full variable domain (rest looked up from reference TRBV7-6 and TRBJ2-2): GAGVSQSPRYKVTKRGQDVALRCDPISGHVSLYWYRQALGQGPEFLTYFNYEAQQDKSGLPNDRFSAERPEGSISTLTIQRTEQRDSAMYRCASSERGLITGELFFGEGSRLTVL.

This chain joins TRBV10-3 and TRBJ2-7, with TRBD1 as a possible D gene (6 bases). This CDR3 comprises 14 residues. Germline V gene lookup returns CDR1 ENHRY and CDR2 SYGVKD. The V and J ends lost 10 bases and 0 bases respectively, with 16 bases between them. In DNA form, the CDR3 reads TGTGCCACTTGCCAGGGGAGCGGCTCCTACGAGCAGTACTTC. Its translation: CATCQGSGSYEQYF.

This clonotype was counted only a few times. The chain links TRBV4-2 to TRBJ2-7, with a tentative D call TRBD2 (6 bases). The CDR3 is made up of 12 amino acids. V shed 4 bases and J shed 6 bases, with 10 bases lying between them. Per germline, CDR1 LGHNA and CDR2 YNFKEQ. This chain's CDR3 is CASSPDGGEQYF. In DNA, the CDR3 is TGTGCCAGCAGCCCGGACGGGGGCGAGCAGTACTTC.

This clonotype was observed a few times. The chain combines TRBV7-9 with TRBJ2-7; no clear D gene. V dropped 3 bases and J dropped 0 bases, with 9 bases sitting between them. The CDR3 extends over 14 amino acids. From germline, CDR1 is SEHNR and CDR2 FQNEAQ (reference sequence). Written as DNA, the CDR3 is TGTGCCAGCAGCTTTTCGGAGAGCTCCTACGAGCAGTACTTC. Its protein product is CASSFSESSYEQYF.

This clonotype was counted at least ten times. For the CDR3, the DNA is TGTGCCAGCTCACCAGGCAATCTACAAGAGACCCAGTACTTC. Amino acids: CASSPGNLQETQYF. The V call is TRBV18, the J call TRBJ2-5; no definite D call. The germline V and J ends were trimmed by 2 bases and 2 bases, with 9 bases remaining between them. The CDR3 is 14 residues long. The germline V gene has CDR1 KGHSH and CDR2 LQKENI.

This clonotype was found a few times. V usage is TRBV11-2 and J usage is TRBJ2-7, with D possibly TRBD2 on 5 matching bases. CDR1 and CDR2 from the germline V gene are SGHAT and FQNNGV. CDR3 size: 14 residues. Trimming pared 1 base from V and 2 bases from J, leaving 9 bases between. The CDR3 region is CASSLVGVTYEQYF. CDR3 DNA sequence: TGTGCCAGCAGCTTAGTCGGGGTTACCTACGAGCAGTACTTC.